This TCR beta chain was recorded in a study of cytotoxic CD8 clonotypes in ibrutinib-treated CLL. Whole-study context: For this cohort, patients were 10 to 11 relapsed/refractory and some 15 treatment-naive, while fewer than 18 were IGHV unmutated. After a median of approximately 70 months, about 14 patients stayed remitted and some twelve progressed; responses had been partial in approximately 24 and complete in 2.

The table came from immunoSEQ multiplex PCR; TCRdb's copy has only in-frame clones and leaves some out. The data contain about 76,000 clones, 83% of them seen just once; the ten biggest clones take up roughly 40%. CDR3 length: 15 amino acids. With 4 bases removed from V and 0 bases from J, the gap between germline ends came to 14 bases. Germline V gene lookup returns CDR1 SGDLS and CDR2 YYNGEE. Cryopreserved PBMCs were the source of 1.5 to 2.5 micrograms of genomic DNA, which went to TCR beta libraries. Here the sequenced sample was PBMCs, taken after 24 months of ibrutinib treatment. The rearrangement joins TRBV9 to TRBJ2-7; the D call may be TRBD1 or TRBD2 (5 bases each). This receptor was identified in a human donor with chronic lymphocytic leukemia. CDR3 amino acids: CASSPSGGASYEQYF. CDR3 nucleotides: TGTGCCAGCAGCCCGAGTGGGGGAGCCTCCTACGAGCAGTACTTC.